The 11 T cell receptor beta chains below come from one sample, sequenced in a study of multiple sclerosis patients with progressive multifocal leukoencephalopathy. Clones were read by immunoSEQ multiplex PCR, and TCRdb kept only the in-frame ones, dropping some. Found here are around 28,000 clones, 88% of them singletons; the top ten hold about 1.1%. Time point described: before natalizumab initiation. The sample taken for sequencing was PBMCs. The receptor set was obtained from a human donor with multiple sclerosis.

This CDR3 is CASSPGFSGNTIYF. The DNA of the CDR3 is TGTGCCAGCAGTCCAGGGTTCTCTGGAAACACCATATATTTT. The rearrangement links TRBV7-9 to TRBJ1-3, with a tentative D call TRBD1 (5 bases). This CDR3 contains 14 residues. The germline CDR1 and CDR2 sequences are SEHNR and FQNEAQ (reference sequence). Deletions cut 6 bases from V and 0 bases from J, with 9 bases between.

The gene calls are TRBV7-9 and TRBJ1-2; 8 nucleotides line up with TRBD1. Germline trimming cut 2 bases from V and 8 bases from J; bases unmatched to any gene: 7. The germline gives CDR1 SEHNR, CDR2 FQNEAQ (reference sequence). The CDR3 is 14 amino acids. This CDR3 reads CASSLTTGELGYTF. As DNA, the CDR3 is TGTGCCAGCAGCTTAACGACAGGGGAGTTAGGCTACACCTTC.

This chain joins TRBV2 and TRBJ2-3; 9 bases match TRBD2. The CDR3 consists of 15 residues. Germline CDR1 is SNHLY and CDR2 is FYNNEI. The V segment lost 7 bases and the J segment 4 bases; nucleotides outside the gene matches: 9. The CDR3 DNA follows: TGTGCCAGCACGGGAAGAAGCGGGGGGCCAGATACGCAGTATTTT. Translating it yields CASTGRSGGPDTQYF.

The chain recombines TRBV6-5 with TRBJ2-3; D is ambiguous. Trimming removed 7 bases from V and 2 bases from J, with 13 bases in between. The CDR3 is 14 amino acids. Germline lookup yields CDR1 MNHEY and CDR2 SVGAGI. The CDR3 DNA follows: TGTGCCAGCAAAAGGCCTTCTATCACAGATACGCAGTATTTT. Translated, it gives CASKRPSITDTQYF.

The chain combines TRBV5-6 with TRBJ1-1, with D possibly being TRBD1 (5 bases). Germline V gene lookup returns CDR1 SGHDT and CDR2 YYEEEE. The germline V and J ends were trimmed by 1 base and 3 bases, with 16 bases remaining between them. CDR3 length: 16 amino acids. CDR3 sequence reads: CASSLPAVTGDTEAFF. Here the CDR3 DNA reads TGTGCCAGCAGCTTGCCGGCGGTCACGGGGGACACTGAAGCTTTCTTT.

The DNA for the CDR3 is TGCGCCAGCAGTGAACGGCTAGCGGGGCCGGATGAGCAGTTCTTC. As protein: CASSERLAGPDEQFF. The gene calls are TRBV10-1 and TRBJ2-1, with TRBD2 matching over 9 bases. This CDR3 has 15 amino acids. The germline gives CDR1 WNHNN, CDR2 SYGVQD (reference sequence). With V trimmed by 3 bases and J by 8 bases, 8 bases remained unmatched.

This chain links TRBV19 with TRBJ1-5, with 11 bases identical to TRBD1. The ends lost 7 bases at V and 7 bases at J; junction bases unmatched: 12. This CDR3 contains 16 residues. Germline-derived CDR1 and CDR2 are LNHDA and SQIVND (reference sequence). CDR3: CASTSPTGQGDQPQHF. The CDR3 DNA follows: TGTGCCAGTACCTCCCCCACGGGACAGGGGGACCAGCCCCAGCATTTT.

This sequence joins TRBV10-3 and TRBJ2-7, with 9 bases that match TRBD1. J lost 1 base, V lost 2 bases, and 12 bases had no gene match. This CDR3 has 18 amino acids. Germline assignment: CDR1 ENHRY and CDR2 SYGVKD. The CDR3 nucleotides read TGTGCCATCAGTGAGGCAGGAACAGGGGGCAAGGAATCCTACGAGCAGTACTTC. Translation: CAISEAGTGGKESYEQYF.

J is TRBJ2-7 and V is TRBV15; D is undetermined. The CDR3 consists of 16 residues. Germline CDR1 LNHNV, CDR2 YYDKDF (reference sequence). Trimming stripped 4 bases from V and 0 bases from J, with 16 bases between. CDR3 sequence (DNA): TGTGCCACCAGCATGGGAATGGGGATCTCCTCCTACGAGCAGTACTTC. It encodes CATSMGMGISSYEQYF.

This chain connects TRBV4-1 to TRBJ1-6; possibly TRBD1 for D (5 bases). The V end was cut by 4 bases, the J end by 0 bases, with 16 bases between. Germline values: CDR1 MGHRA, CDR2 YSYEKL. The CDR3 sequence is 18 residues long. As DNA, the CDR3 is TGCGCCAGCAGCCCGGGAGGGGCGCTGAGCTCCTATAATTCACCCCTCCACTTT. Protein: CASSPGGALSSYNSPLHF.

This chain joins TRBV5-1 and TRBJ2-3, with a tentative D call TRBD1 (6 bases). With 2 bases removed from V and 8 bases from J, the gap between germline ends came to 12 bases. This CDR3 has 13 amino acids. CDR1 is SGHRS, CDR2 YFSETQ, per germline. CDR3 sequence reads: CASSLSQGSTQYF. In DNA, the CDR3 is TGCGCCAGCAGCTTATCACAGGGATCTACGCAGTATTTT.